One and the same sample provided the 15 T cell receptor beta chains below, sequenced in a study of control samples from healthy donors and cancer patients (dated by TCRdb to 2020 to 2022). Library generation was performed with the immunoSEQ multiplex PCR assay. TCRdb took over this immuneACCESS table, retaining in-frame rearrangements with V and J assigned. Such tables are incomplete; in checked studies, under half of the missing clones stem from an unresolved V gene, and the remainder is unexplained. This sample holds 170,000 or so clones; 90% were observed only once. The top ten clones comprise 1.2% to 1.5% of the sample. Sequences were obtained from blood. Source of these receptors: a woman between 45 and 60 years old in good health.

The chain recombines TRBV2 with TRBJ1-6; D remains ambiguous. Looked up from germline, CDR1 is SNHLY and CDR2 is FYNNEI. V lost 7 bases and J 8 bases, leaving 15 bases between the germline ends. The CDR3 runs 14 residues. The CDR3 bases are TGTGCCAGCACCCTCGTAGTCTTGGATTCACCCCTCCACTTT. Its protein product is CASTLVVLDSPLHF.

The chain has TRBV11-3 and TRBJ2-5, with 12 positions matching TRBD2. Germline CDR1 SGHNT, CDR2 YENEEA. The CDR3 is made up of 14 amino acids. Trimming at V came to 5 bases and at J to 4 bases, leaving 2 bases not matched to a gene. CDR3 bases: TGTGCCAGCAGCACGGGACTAGCGGGAGAGACCCAGTACTTC. It specifies CASSTGLAGETQYF. The entire variable domain, with the rest obtained from reference TRBV11-3 and TRBJ2-5, is as follows: EAGVVQSPRYKIIEKKQPVAFWCNPISGHNTLYWYLQNLGQGPELLIRYENEEAVDDSQLPKDRFSAERLKGVDSTLKIQPAELGDSAVYLCASSTGLAGETQYFGPGTRLLVL.

The V gene is TRBV28, the J gene TRBJ2-7; 10 bases map to TRBD1. The CDR3 is 15 residues long. V dropped 5 bases and J dropped 0; count of bases not matched to a gene: 4. The germline V gene has CDR1 MDHEN and CDR2 SYDVKM. The CDR3 region is CASSPTGGSSYEQYF. Here the CDR3 DNA reads TGTGCCAGCAGTCCGACAGGGGGCTCCTCCTACGAGCAGTACTTC. Full variable domain (outside the CDR3, taken from reference TRBV28 and TRBJ2-7): DVKVTQSSRYLVKRTGEKVFLECVQDMDHENMFWYRQDPGLGLRLIYFSYDVKMKEKGDIPEGYSVSREKKERFSLILESASTNQTSMYLCASSPTGGSSYEQYFGPGTRLTVT.

The rearrangement links TRBV27 to TRBJ2-1; D could derive from TRBD1 or TRBD2 (5 bases each). Germline CDR1 and CDR2: MNHEY and SMNVEV (reference sequence). The length of the CDR3 is 14 residues. Between the trimmed V and J ends, which lost 9 bases and 1 base, there was a span of 13 bases. CDR3 bases: TGTGCCAGTGGTGGCTGGGGGTCCTACAATGAGCAGTTCTTC. This codes for CASGGWGSYNEQFF.

The V and J genes are TRBV6-2 or TRBV6-3 and TRBJ1-2; a possible D gene is TRBD1 (5 bases). V lost 6 bases and J lost 4, with 12 bases in between. There are 13 residues in the CDR3. Germline values: CDR1 MNHEY, CDR2 SVGEGT. CDR3 coding DNA: TGTGCCAGCAGCTTTAGGACACCCTATGGCTACACCTTC. This translates into CASSFRTPYGYTF.

This chain uses TRBV10-1 with TRBJ2-1; 8 positions agree with TRBD2. The J segment lost 7 bases and the V segment lost 4 bases, leaving 9 bases of the junction unmatched. CDR3 length: 15 amino acids. CDR1 is WNHNN and CDR2 is SYGVQD in the germline V gene (reference sequence). Here the CDR3 DNA reads TGCGCCAGCAGTGGGCTCGCGGGGGGAGGTAATGAGCAGTTCTTC. It codes for CASSGLAGGGNEQFF.

This rearrangement joins TRBV14 to TRBJ2-1; TRBD2 matches at 10 bases. Germline trimming cut 0 bases from V and 9 bases from J; bases unmatched to any gene: 5. Germline CDR1 and CDR2: SGHDN and FVKESK. The CDR3 extends over 15 amino acids. CDR3 sequence: CASSQDLAGVSEQFF. CDR3 DNA: TGTGCCAGCAGCCAAGATCTAGCGGGAGTAAGTGAGCAGTTCTTC.

The chain employs TRBV7-9 and TRBJ1-6; no clear D gene. Between the trimmed V and J ends, which lost 1 base and 7 bases, there was a span of 5 bases. Looked up from germline, CDR1 is SEHNR and CDR2 is FQNEAQ (reference sequence). CDR3 length equals 13 residues. The CDR3 DNA is TGTGCCAGCAGCTTAGAAAGAAATTCACCCCTCCACTTT. Translating it yields CASSLERNSPLHF.

This chain uses TRBV24-1 with TRBJ2-2, with D uncertain. CDR1 is KGHDR and CDR2 is SFDVKD in the germline V gene. V gave up 5 bases and J gave up 3 bases, with 3 bases separating them. CDR3 length: 12 amino acids. The CDR3 sequence is CATSGDTGELFF. CDR3 nucleotide sequence: TGTGCCACCAGTGGAGACACCGGGGAGCTGTTTTTT.

V gene TRBV4-1 combines with J gene TRBJ2-1, with TRBD2 matching 7 bases. Germline loops: CDR1 MGHRA, CDR2 YSYEKL. The trim removed 1 base at V and 8 bases at J, leaving 2 bases unmatched. The length of the CDR3 is 13 residues. The CDR3 DNA follows: TGCGCCAGCAGCCAAGTCCTAGCGGATGAGCAGTTCTTC. Amino acids: CASSQVLADEQFF.

The chain employs TRBV10-3 and TRBJ1-1; 10 bases align to TRBD1. Germline-derived CDR1 and CDR2 are ENHRY and SYGVKD. The CDR3 is 17 amino acids. The junction had 13 bases not matched to a gene; V was cut back by 6 bases and J by 3 bases. The CDR3 DNA is TGTGCCATCAGCTCTGCTTGGACAGGGGGGCCCTACACTGAAGCTTTCTTT. Translated, it gives CAISSAWTGGPYTEAFF.

The chain joins TRBV5-5 to TRBJ2-1; tentative D call: TRBD2 (6 bases). This CDR3 spans 15 amino acids. Germline CDR1 SGHKS, CDR2 YYEKEE (reference sequence). V was cut by 5 bases and J by 6 bases, with 18 bases left in between. CDR3 loop: CASSRDSQSGNEQFF. CDR3 DNA sequence: TGTGCCAGCAGTCGGGACTCACAGAGCGGCAATGAGCAGTTCTTC.

This clone was found a few times. This chain connects TRBV14 to TRBJ1-3, with a possible D match to TRBD1 (5 bases). The CDR3 totals 14 residues. Deletions cut 2 bases from V and 4 bases from J, with 9 bases between. Germline CDR1 reads SGHDN; CDR2 reads FVKESK. The CDR3 nucleotides are TGTGCCAGCAGCCAATTAACAGGAGGAAACACCATATATTTT. Translation gives CASSQLTGGNTIYF.

This clone is a singleton in its sample. The J gene is TRBJ1-1, the V gene TRBV19; maybe TRBD1 (5 bases). The CDR3 loop spans 12 amino acids. Germline assignment: CDR1 LNHDA and CDR2 SQIVND (reference sequence). V dropped 4 bases and J dropped 7 bases, with 10 bases sitting between them. The CDR3 loop reads CASSTQGLEAFF. The DNA of the CDR3 is TGTGCCAGTAGTACCCAGGGCCTTGAAGCTTTCTTT.

The rearrangement uses TRBV7-2 and TRBJ1-5; D uncertain. In germline, CDR1 is SGHTA, CDR2 FQGNSA. Trimming left V 2 bases short and J 7 bases short, with 12 bases between. The CDR3 runs 14 residues. CDR3 sequence: CASSLNGIRQPQHF. The CDR3 region has the DNA TGTGCCAGCAGCTTAAATGGGATCCGGCAGCCCCAGCATTTT.